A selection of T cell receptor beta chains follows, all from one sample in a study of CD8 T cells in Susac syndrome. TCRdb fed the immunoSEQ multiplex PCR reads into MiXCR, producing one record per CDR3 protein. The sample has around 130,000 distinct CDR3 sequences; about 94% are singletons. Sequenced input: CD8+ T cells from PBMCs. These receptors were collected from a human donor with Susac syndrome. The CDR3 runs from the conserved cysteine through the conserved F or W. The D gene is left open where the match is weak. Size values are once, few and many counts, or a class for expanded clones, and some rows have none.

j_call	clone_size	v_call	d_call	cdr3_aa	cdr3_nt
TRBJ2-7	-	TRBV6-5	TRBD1	CASSLGQVAYEQYF	TGTGCCAGCAGTCTTGGACAGGTAGCCTACGAGCAGTACTTC
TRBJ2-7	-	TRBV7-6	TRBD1	CASSLWGQSYEQYF	TGTGCCAGCAGCTTATGGGGACAGTCCTACGAGCAGTACTTC
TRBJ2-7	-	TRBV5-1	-	CASSLWQGGSYEQYF	TGCGCCAGCAGCTTGTGGCAGGGGGGGTCCTACGAGCAGTACTTC
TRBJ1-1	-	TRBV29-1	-	CSGRGGRNTEAFF	TGCAGCGGCCGGGGCGGGAGGAACACTGAAGCTTTCTTT
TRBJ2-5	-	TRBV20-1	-	CRLQGPLGETQYF	TGCAGGCTCCAGGGGCCCCTGGGGGAGACCCAGTACTTC
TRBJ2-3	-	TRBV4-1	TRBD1	CASSPRGRETDTQYF	TGCGCCAGCAGCCCTAGGGGGCGAGAAACAGATACGCAGTATTTT
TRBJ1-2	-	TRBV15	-	CATSSGGGPLYGYTF	TGTGCCACCAGCAGTGGGGGGGGACCTCTCTATGGCTACACCTTC
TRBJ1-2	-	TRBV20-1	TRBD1	CSARGMGTGGDYGYTF	TGCAGTGCTAGGGGAATGGGGACAGGGGGTGACTATGGCTACACCTTC
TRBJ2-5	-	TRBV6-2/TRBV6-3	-	CASRGPRPKGQETQYF	TGTGCCAGCAGGGGACCCCGACCGAAGGGCCAAGAGACCCAGTACTTC
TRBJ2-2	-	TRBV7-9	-	CASERTDPNTGELFF	TGTGCCAGCGAACGGACAGACCCGAACACCGGGGAGCTGTTTTTT
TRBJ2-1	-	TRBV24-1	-	CATSDSGWSNEQFF	TGTGCCACCAGTGATTCAGGGTGGAGCAATGAGCAGTTCTTC
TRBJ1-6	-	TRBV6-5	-	CASSPGANSPLHF	TGTGCCAGCTCACCAGGGGCCAATTCACCCCTCCACTTT
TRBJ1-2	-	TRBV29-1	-	CSVVETIGYTF	TGCAGCGTTGTGGAGACAATTGGCTACACCTTC
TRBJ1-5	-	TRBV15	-	CATSRDLGERQPQHF	TGTGCCACCAGCAGAGATCTGGGGGAGAGGCAGCCCCAGCATTTT
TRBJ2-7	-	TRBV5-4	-	CASSLGGKTYEQYF	TGTGCCAGCAGCTTAGGGGGAAAAACTTACGAGCAGTACTTC
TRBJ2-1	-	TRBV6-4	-	CASSDSLQGSVNEQFF	TGTGCCAGCAGTGACTCTCTACAGGGCTCAGTGAATGAGCAGTTCTTC
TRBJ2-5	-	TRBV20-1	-	CSARDLRTPGRTQYF	TGCAGTGCTAGAGATCTTAGGACACCCGGTCGGACCCAGTACTTC
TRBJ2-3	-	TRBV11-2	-	CASSPGYGPDTQYF	TGTGCCAGCAGCCCAGGGTATGGACCAGATACGCAGTATTTT
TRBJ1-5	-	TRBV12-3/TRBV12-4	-	CASSPLWGQPQHF	TGTGCCAGCAGCCCCCTGTGGGGTCAGCCCCAGCATTTT
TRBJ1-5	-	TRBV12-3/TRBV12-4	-	CASSSGSPQHF	TGTGCCAGCAGCTCCGGGTCACCCCAGCATTTT
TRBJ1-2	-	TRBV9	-	CASTGTANYGYTF	TGTGCCAGCACCGGGACGGCTAACTATGGCTACACCTTC
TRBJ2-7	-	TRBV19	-	CASSMEWGWNYEQYF	TGTGCCAGTAGTATGGAGTGGGGCTGGAACTACGAGCAGTACTTC
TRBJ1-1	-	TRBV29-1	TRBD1	CRAWDSSNTEAFF	TGCAGGGCCTGGGACAGCTCGAACACTGAAGCTTTCTTT
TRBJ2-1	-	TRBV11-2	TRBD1	CASSTRQGMAYNEQFF	TGTGCCAGCAGCACCAGACAGGGAATGGCCTACAATGAGCAGTTCTTC
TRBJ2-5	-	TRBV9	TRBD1	CASSMHYRGAETQYF	TGTGCCAGCAGCATGCATTACAGGGGGGCAGAGACCCAGTACTTC
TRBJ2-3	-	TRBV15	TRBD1	CATSGDRFTDTQYF	TGTGCCACCAGCGGGGACAGATTCACAGATACGCAGTATTTT
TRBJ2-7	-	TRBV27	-	CASSPLGQSTYEQYF	TGTGCCAGCAGCCCACTTGGACAGTCAACCTACGAGCAGTACTTC
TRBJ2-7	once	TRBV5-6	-	CASSLGNAYEQYF	TGTGCCAGCAGCTTGGGCAACGCCTACGAGCAGTACTTC
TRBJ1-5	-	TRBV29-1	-	CSVVLEGLNQPQHF	TGCAGCGTTGTCCTAGAGGGTCTCAATCAGCCCCAGCATTTT
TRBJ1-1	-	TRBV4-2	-	CASSRTGWGKNTEAFF	TGTGCCAGCAGCCGAACCGGATGGGGCAAGAACACTGAAGCTTTCTTT
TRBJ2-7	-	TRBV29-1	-	CSVRRRDRYEQYF	TGCAGCGTTCGGCGGCGGGATCGCTACGAGCAGTACTTC
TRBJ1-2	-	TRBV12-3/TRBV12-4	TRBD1	CASSPGQGARYTF	TGTGCCAGCAGTCCAGGACAGGGGGCTCGCTACACCTTC
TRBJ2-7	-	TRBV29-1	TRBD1	CSARVGQGGDWGQYF	TGCAGCGCGAGAGTGGGACAGGGGGGCGATTGGGGGCAGTACTTC
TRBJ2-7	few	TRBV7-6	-	CASSLGDTSYEQYF	TGTGCCAGCAGCTTAGGAGACACCTCCTACGAGCAGTACTTC
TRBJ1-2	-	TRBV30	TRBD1	CAWFGQGYGYTF	TGTGCCTGGTTTGGACAGGGCTATGGCTACACCTTC
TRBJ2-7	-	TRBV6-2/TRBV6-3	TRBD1	CASSFDRDRGYEQYF	TGTGCCAGCAGTTTCGACCGGGACAGGGGCTACGAGCAGTACTTC
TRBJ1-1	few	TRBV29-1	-	CSVEFDTEAFF	TGCAGCGTTGAGTTTGACACTGAAGCTTTCTTT
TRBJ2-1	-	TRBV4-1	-	CASSRGRGGGDEQFF	TGCGCCAGCAGCCGGGGCAGAGGCGGGGGCGATGAGCAGTTCTTC
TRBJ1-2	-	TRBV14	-	CASSPSSNYGYTF	TGTGCCAGCAGCCCCAGCAGCAACTATGGCTACACCTTC
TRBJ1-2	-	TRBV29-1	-	CSVGRSGEGNGYTF	TGCAGCGTTGGGAGGTCAGGAGAGGGGAATGGCTACACCTTC
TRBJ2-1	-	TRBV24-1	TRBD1	CATSDSNRGDNEQFF	TGTGCCACCAGTGATTCGAACAGGGGGGACAATGAGCAGTTCTTC
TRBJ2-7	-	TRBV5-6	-	CASSLGNYEQYF	TGTGCCAGCAGCTTGGGTAACTACGAGCAGTACTTC
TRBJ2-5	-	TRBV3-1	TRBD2	CASSHGGAWETQYF	TGTGCCAGCAGCCACGGGGGGGCTTGGGAGACCCAGTACTTC
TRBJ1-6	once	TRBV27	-	CASSRGIISGALHF	TGTGCCAGCAGCCGGGGGATTATCTCGGGAGCCCTCCACTTT
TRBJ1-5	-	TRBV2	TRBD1	CASATGGYNQPQHF	TGTGCCAGCGCGACAGGGGGTTACAATCAGCCCCAGCATTTT
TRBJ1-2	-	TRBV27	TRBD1	CASSPSRGLYGYTF	TGTGCCAGCAGTCCTTCCAGGGGGCTCTATGGCTACACCTTC
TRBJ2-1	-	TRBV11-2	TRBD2	CASSPGLAPYNEQFF	TGTGCCAGCAGCCCGGGACTAGCGCCCTACAATGAGCAGTTCTTC
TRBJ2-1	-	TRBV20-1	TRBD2	CSARVGGGAYNEQFF	TGCAGTGCTAGAGTCGGCGGGGGGGCCTACAATGAGCAGTTCTTC
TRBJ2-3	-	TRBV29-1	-	CSVSDSGTDTQYF	TGCAGCGTTTCGGACTCAGGCACAGATACGCAGTATTTT
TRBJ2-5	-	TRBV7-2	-	CASSQGRGQETQYF	TGTGCCAGCAGCCAAGGCAGGGGACAAGAGACCCAGTACTTC
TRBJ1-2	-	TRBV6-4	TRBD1	CASSDSRDRGRYGYTF	TGTGCCAGCAGTGATAGTCGGGACAGGGGACGATATGGCTACACCTTC
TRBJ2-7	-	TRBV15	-	CATSRDRGISYEQYF	TGTGCCACCAGCAGAGATCGAGGGATTTCCTACGAGCAGTACTTC
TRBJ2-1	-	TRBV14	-	CASSRQLRSYNEQFF	TGTGCCAGCAGCCGACAACTGCGCTCCTACAATGAGCAGTTCTTC
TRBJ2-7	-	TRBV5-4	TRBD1	CASSLDRGGTYEQYF	TGTGCCAGCAGCCTCGACAGGGGGGGGACCTACGAGCAGTACTTC